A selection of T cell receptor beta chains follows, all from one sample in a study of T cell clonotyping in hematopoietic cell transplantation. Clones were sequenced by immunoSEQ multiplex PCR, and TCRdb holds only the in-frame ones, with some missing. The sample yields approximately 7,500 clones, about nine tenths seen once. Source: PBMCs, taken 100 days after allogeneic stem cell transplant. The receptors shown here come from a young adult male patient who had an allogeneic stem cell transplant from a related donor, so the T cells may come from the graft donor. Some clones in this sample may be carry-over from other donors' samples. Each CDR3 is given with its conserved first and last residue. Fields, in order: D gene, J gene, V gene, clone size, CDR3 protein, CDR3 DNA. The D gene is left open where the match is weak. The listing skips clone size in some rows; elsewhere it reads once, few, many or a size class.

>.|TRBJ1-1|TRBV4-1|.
CASSQKQGTEAFF
TGCGCCAGCAGCCAAAAGCAAGGGACTGAAGCTTTCTTT
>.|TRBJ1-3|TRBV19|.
CASRSSGNTIYF
TGTGCCAGTAGGAGCTCTGGAAACACCATATATTTT
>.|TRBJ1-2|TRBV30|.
CAWSTTGGANYGYTF
TGTGCCTGGAGTACTACCGGGGGGGCGAACTATGGCTACACCTTC
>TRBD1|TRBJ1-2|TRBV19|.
CASSGGQGNYGYTF
TGTGCCAGTAGTGGGGGACAGGGAAACTATGGCTACACCTTC
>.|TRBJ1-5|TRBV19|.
CASTTYDKAWSNQPQHF
TGTGCCAGTACCACATACGACAAGGCTTGGAGCAATCAGCCCCAGCATTTT
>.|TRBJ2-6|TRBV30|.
CAWSGARGSGANVLTF
TGTGCCTGGAGTGGGGCGAGGGGCTCTGGGGCCAACGTCCTGACTTTC
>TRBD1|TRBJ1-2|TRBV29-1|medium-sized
CSVEGQGLGYTF
TGCAGCGTTGAGGGACAGGGCTTGGGCTACACCTTC
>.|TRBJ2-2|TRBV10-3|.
CAISEQGNTGELFF
TGTGCCATCAGTGAACAGGGGAACACCGGGGAGCTGTTTTTT
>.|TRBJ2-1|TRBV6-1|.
CASSDEEAGSDEQFF
TGTGCCAGCAGTGACGAAGAGGCGGGCTCGGATGAGCAGTTCTTC
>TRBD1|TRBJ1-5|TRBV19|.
CASSKGQGGQPQHF
TGTGCCAGTAGTAAGGGACAGGGTGGTCAGCCCCAGCATTTT
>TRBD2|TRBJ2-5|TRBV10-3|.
CAIRPALGLAMVETQYF
TGTGCCATCAGGCCCGCCTTGGGACTAGCGATGGTGGAGACCCAGTACTTC
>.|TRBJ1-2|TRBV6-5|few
CASSYSWPSYGYTF
TGTGCCAGCAGTTACTCCTGGCCTTCTTATGGCTACACCTTC
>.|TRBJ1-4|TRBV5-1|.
CASSLGQGEEKLFF
TGCGCCAGCAGCTTGGGTCAGGGAGAAGAAAAACTGTTTTTT
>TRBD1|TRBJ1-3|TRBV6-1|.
CASSDEEGASGNTIYF
TGTGCCAGCAGTGATGAGGAGGGGGCTTCTGGAAACACCATATATTTT
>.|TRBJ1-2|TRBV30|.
CAWTVGGRDYGYTF
TGTGCCTGGACTGTTGGGGGGCGCGACTATGGCTACACCTTC
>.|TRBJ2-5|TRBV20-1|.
CSASELETQYF
TGCAGTGCTAGCGAGCTAGAGACCCAGTACTTC
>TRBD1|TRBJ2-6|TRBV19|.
CASSPTGYPGANVLTF
TGTGCCAGTAGTCCGACAGGGTATCCTGGGGCCAACGTCCTGACTTTC
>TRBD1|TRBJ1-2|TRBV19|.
CASSRKPGQGGGDGYTF
TGTGCCAGTAGTCGAAAACCGGGACAGGGAGGGGGCGATGGCTACACCTTC
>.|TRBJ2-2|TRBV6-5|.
CASSYSGINTGELFF
TGTGCCAGCAGTTACTCTGGGATAAACACCGGGGAGCTGTTTTTT
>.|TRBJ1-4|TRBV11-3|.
CASSQVTGGELFF
TGTGCCAGCAGCCAAGTAACAGGAGGGGAACTGTTTTTT
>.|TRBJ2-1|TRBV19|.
CASSIRGGPPGTLNNEQFF
TGTGCCAGTAGTATAAGGGGCGGCCCCCCCGGGACGTTGAACAATGAGCAGTTCTTC
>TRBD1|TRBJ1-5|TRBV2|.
CASIPRRGQFNQPQHF
TGTGCCAGCATCCCCAGGAGGGGACAGTTCAATCAGCCCCAGCATTTT
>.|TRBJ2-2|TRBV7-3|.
CASSHYVEEKLFF
TGTGCCAGCAGTCACTACGTAGAGGAGAAGCTGTTTTTT
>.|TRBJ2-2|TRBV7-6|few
CASSSSGELFF
TGTGCCAGCAGCTCCAGCGGGGAGCTGTTTTTT
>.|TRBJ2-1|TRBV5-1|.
CASSVDSYNEQFF
TGCGCCAGCAGCGTCGATTCCTACAATGAGCAGTTCTTC
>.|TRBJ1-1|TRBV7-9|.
CASSFKENTEAFF
TGTGCCAGCAGCTTCAAGGAGAACACTGAAGCTTTCTTT
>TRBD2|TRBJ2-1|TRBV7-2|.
CATLNPPSGAYNEQFF
TGTGCCACCTTAAACCCTCCCAGCGGGGCGTACAATGAGCAGTTCTTC
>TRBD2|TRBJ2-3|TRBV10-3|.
CASGLAGVKSDTQYF
TGTGCCTCCGGACTAGCGGGAGTAAAGTCAGATACGCAGTATTTT
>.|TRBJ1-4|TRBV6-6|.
CASSPRIRQNEKLFF
TGTGCCAGCAGTCCCCGAATCCGACAGAATGAAAAACTGTTTTTT
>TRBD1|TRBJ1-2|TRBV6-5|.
CASSYETGGYGYTF
TGTGCCAGCAGTTACGAAACAGGGGGCTATGGCTACACCTTC
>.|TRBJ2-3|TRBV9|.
CASSSGVGTDTQYF
TGTGCCAGCAGCTCGGGGGTGGGGACAGATACGCAGTATTTT
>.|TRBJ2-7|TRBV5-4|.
CASSLGGAAEQYF
TGTGCCAGCAGCTTAGGAGGGGCTGCCGAGCAGTACTTC
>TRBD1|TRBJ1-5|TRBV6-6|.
CATSGQGDNQPQHF
TGTGCCACCTCGGGACAGGGTGACAATCAGCCCCAGCATTTT
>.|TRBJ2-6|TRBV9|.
CASSAFVSGANVLTF
TGTGCCAGCAGCGCTTTCGTCTCTGGGGCCAACGTCCTGACTTTC
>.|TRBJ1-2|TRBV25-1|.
CASRTDSFNYGYTF
TGTGCCAGCAGGACGGACAGCTTTAACTATGGCTACACCTTC
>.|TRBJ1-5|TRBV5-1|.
CASSLGGKEQPQHF
TGCGCCAGCAGCCTCGGGGGGAAGGAGCAGCCCCAGCATTTT
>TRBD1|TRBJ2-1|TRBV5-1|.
CASSLGGTGAYNEQFF
TGCGCCAGCAGCTTGGGAGGGACAGGGGCCTACAATGAGCAGTTCTTC
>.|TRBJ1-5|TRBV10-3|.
CAIGLTGSNQPQHF
TGTGCCATCGGCCTGACAGGAAGCAATCAGCCCCAGCATTTT
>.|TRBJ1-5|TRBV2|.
CASTRPGLDQPQHF
TGTGCCAGCACCCGCCCCGGTCTGGATCAGCCCCAGCATTTT
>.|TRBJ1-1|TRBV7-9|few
CASRRAVNTEAFF
TGTGCCAGCAGAAGGGCAGTTAACACTGAAGCTTTCTTT
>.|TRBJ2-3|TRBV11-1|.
CASSLGSSQSTDTQYF
TGTGCCAGCAGCTTAGGTAGCAGTCAGTCTACAGATACGCAGTATTTT
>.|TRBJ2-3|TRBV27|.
CASSWADTDTQYF
TGTGCCAGCAGTTGGGCAGACACAGATACGCAGTATTTT
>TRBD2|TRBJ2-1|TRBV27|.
CASSPFGAGDYNEQFF
TGTGCCAGCAGTCCCTTCGGAGCGGGAGACTACAATGAGCAGTTCTTC
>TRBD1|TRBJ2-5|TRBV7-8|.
CASSLEGSGTGKMETQYF
TGTGCCAGCAGCTTAGAAGGGTCCGGGACAGGGAAAATGGAGACCCAGTACTTC
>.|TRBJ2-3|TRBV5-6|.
CASSLRSGSTDTQYF
TGTGCCAGCAGCTTGAGGAGCGGTAGCACAGATACGCAGTATTTT
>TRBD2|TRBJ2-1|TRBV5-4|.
CASSLGWSGSRVF
TGTGCCAGCAGCTTGGGATGGAGCGGGAGTCGGGTCTTC
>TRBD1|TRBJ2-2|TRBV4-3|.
CASSQAGGNTGELFF
TGCGCCAGCAGCCAAGCAGGGGGCAACACCGGGGAGCTGTTTTTT
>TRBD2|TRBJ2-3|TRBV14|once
CASSQDGAGATQYF
TGTGCCAGCAGCCAAGATGGGGCGGGAGCTACGCAGTATTTT
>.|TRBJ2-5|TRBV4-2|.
CASSRLGRETQYF
TGTGCCAGCAGCCGCCTAGGGAGGGAGACCCAGTACTTC
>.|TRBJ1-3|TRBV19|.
CASSIDQRPGEIYTIYF
TGTGCCAGTAGTATAGATCAACGGCCAGGTGAAATCTACACCATATATTTT
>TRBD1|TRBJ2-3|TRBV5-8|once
CASSLRGLYSTDTQYF
TGTGCCAGCAGCTTAAGGGGGCTCTATAGCACAGATACGCAGTATTTT
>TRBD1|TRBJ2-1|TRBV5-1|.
CASRETGGYNEQFF
TGCGCCAGCAGGGAGACAGGGGGATACAATGAGCAGTTCTTC
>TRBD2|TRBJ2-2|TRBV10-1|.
CASSELADPNTGELFF
TGCGCCAGCAGTGAACTAGCGGACCCGAACACCGGGGAGCTGTTTTTT
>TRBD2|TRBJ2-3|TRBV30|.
CAWAVGGIRETF
TGTGCCTGGGCGGTGGGGGGGATTCGGGAGACTTTT
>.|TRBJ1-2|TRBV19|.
CASSIRGGGFKDTARPYGYTF
TGTGCCAGTAGTATAAGGGGTGGGGGGTTTAAAGATACGGCCCGGCCTTATGGCTACACCTTC
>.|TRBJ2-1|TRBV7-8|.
CASSITGVPYNEQFF
TGTGCCAGCAGCATAACCGGGGTGCCCTACAATGAGCAGTTCTTC
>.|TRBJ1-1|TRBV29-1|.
CSVGDRHTEAFF
TGCAGCGTTGGTGACAGGCACACTGAAGCTTTCTTT
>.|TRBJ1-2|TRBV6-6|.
CASIPGGKYGYTF
TGTGCCAGCATCCCGGGGGGGAAGTATGGCTACACCTTC
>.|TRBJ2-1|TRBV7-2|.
CASSPRRANEQFF
TGTGCCAGCAGCCCTCGGCGGGCCAATGAGCAGTTCTTC
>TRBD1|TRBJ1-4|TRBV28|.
CAAGQGANEKLFF
TGTGCCGCTGGGCAGGGGGCTAATGAAAAACTGTTTTTT